A few counts support the clone carrying this T cell receptor beta chain. TCRdb redid the calling of the RACE reads with MiXCR, one entry per CDR3 protein. The sample consists of some 90,000 distinct CDR3 sequences, about 8.7% of them appearing once. This sample is part of a study of human T cells and chemical hapten exposure. The length of the CDR3 is 12 residues. Per germline, CDR1 DFQATT and CDR2 SNEGSKA (reference sequence). This sample's time point: healthy volunteer bleed at 2 weeks. Whole blood that had not been fractionated was the source of extracted total RNA. V usage is TRBV20-1 and J usage is TRBJ2-3; TRBD2 is a possible D gene (7 bases). Sequencing input: whole blood. This receptor was taken from a female donor in good health. Some clones in this sample may be carry-over from other donors' samples. The chain's CDR3 is CSGGPGTDTQYF. CDR3 DNA: TGCAGCGGGGGGCCGGGCACAGATACGCAGTATTTT.